The clone carrying this TCR beta chain was counted once. What it binds is not known. For the second PCR, which ran for about 7 to 11 cycles, a sample-barcoded 5' primer and a J-beta primer mix were used. A template-switch adaptor with 12 random nucleotides tagged each cDNA molecule. One entry per CDR3 protein, called by TCRdb with MiXCR from the 5' RACE reads. The sample holds 700,000 or so distinct CDR3 sequences, 22% seen once. This specimen comes from a study of blood T cells in healthy people across ages. General study results and limits: Estimated diversity across one million T cells was deemed an underestimate. With unsorted PBMCs, a conclusive comparison of naive versus antigen-experienced cells was not possible.

This CDR3 comprises 15 residues. Germline V lookup: CDR1 SNHLY, CDR2 FYNNEI. The V segment lost 2 bases and the J segment 9 bases; nucleotides outside the gene matches: 4. The genes are TRBV2 and TRBJ2-1, with 13 nucleotides matching TRBD2. The origin of this receptor is a man between 70 and 80 years old in good health. Sequencing used blood. The CDR3 region is CASSERLAGGGEQFF. As DNA, the CDR3 is TGTGCCAGCAGTGAAAGACTAGCGGGGGGTGGTGAGCAGTTCTTC.